Listed here is a single T cell receptor beta chain. This sample stems from a study of T cell changes during pregnancy in multiple sclerosis. With 0 bases removed from V and 7 bases from J, the gap between germline ends came to 12 bases. The CDR3 has 14 amino acids. Germline CDR1 reads MNHEY; CDR2 reads SVGAGI. Profiling relied on immunoSEQ multiplex PCR, and the TCRdb table lists in-frame clones only, not all of them. The top ten hold roughly 0.82% of the sample, which has around 57,000 clones, about nine tenths seen once. The sample consisted of peripheral blood, taken in the first trimester of pregnancy. The sequence was collected from a female donor in good health, enrolled as a control in a pregnancy study. The chain recombines TRBV6-5 with TRBJ1-2, with D maybe TRBD1 (6 bases). CDR3 region: CASSYSGGASGYTF. DNA for the CDR3: TGTGCCAGCAGTTACTCTGGGGGGGCGTCTGGCTACACCTTC.